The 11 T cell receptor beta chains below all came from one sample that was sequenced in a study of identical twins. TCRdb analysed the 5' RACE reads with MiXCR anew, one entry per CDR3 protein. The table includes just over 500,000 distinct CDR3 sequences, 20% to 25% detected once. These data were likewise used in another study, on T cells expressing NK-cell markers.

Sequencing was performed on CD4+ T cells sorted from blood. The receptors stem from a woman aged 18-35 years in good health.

The CDR3 DNA follows: TGTGCCACCAGCACGGACAGGCACTCCTACGAGCAGTACTTC. The encoded protein is CATSTDRHSYEQYF. The chain employs TRBV15 and TRBJ2-7, with TRBD1 identical over 7 bases. Unmatched junction bases numbered 3, after V lost 4 bases and J lost 0 bases. This CDR3 spans 14 amino acids. Germline V lookup: CDR1 LNHNV, CDR2 YYDKDF (reference sequence).

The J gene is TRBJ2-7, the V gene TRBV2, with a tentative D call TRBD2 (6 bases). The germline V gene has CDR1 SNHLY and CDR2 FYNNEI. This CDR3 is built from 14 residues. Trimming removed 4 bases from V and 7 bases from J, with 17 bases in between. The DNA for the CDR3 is TGTGCCAGCAGTGCACCGGGAGTCTTGTGGGAGCAGTACTTC. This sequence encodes CASSAPGVLWEQYF.

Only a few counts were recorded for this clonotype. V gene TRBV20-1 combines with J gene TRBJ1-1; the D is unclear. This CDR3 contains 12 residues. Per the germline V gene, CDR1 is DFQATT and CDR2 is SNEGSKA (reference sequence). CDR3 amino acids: CSGLGVNTEAFF. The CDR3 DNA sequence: TGCAGCGGGTTGGGCGTGAACACTGAAGCTTTCTTT.

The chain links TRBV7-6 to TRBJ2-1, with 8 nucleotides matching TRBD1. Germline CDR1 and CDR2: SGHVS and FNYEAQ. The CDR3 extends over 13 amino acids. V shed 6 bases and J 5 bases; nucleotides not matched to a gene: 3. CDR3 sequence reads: CASRRTGNNEQFF. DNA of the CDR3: TGTGCCAGCAGACGGACAGGGAACAATGAGCAGTTCTTC.

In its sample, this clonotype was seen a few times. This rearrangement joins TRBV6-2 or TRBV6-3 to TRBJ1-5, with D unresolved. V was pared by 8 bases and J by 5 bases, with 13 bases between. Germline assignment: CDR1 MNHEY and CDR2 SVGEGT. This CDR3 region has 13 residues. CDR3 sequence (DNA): TGTGCCAGCGGGTCGGATCGGGATCAGCCCCAGCATTTT. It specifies CASGSDRDQPQHF.

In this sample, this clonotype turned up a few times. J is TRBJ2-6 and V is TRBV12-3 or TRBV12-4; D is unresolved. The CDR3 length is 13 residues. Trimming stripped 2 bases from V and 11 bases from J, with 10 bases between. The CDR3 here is CASSLKPSYVLTF. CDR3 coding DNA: TGTGCCAGCAGTTTAAAGCCGAGCTACGTCCTGACTTTC.

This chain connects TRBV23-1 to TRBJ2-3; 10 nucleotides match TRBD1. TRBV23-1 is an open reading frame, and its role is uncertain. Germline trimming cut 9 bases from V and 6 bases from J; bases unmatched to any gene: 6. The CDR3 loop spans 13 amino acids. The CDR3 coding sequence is TGCGCCAGAGAGACAGGGGGCCCCGATACGCAGTATTTT. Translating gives CARETGGPDTQYF.

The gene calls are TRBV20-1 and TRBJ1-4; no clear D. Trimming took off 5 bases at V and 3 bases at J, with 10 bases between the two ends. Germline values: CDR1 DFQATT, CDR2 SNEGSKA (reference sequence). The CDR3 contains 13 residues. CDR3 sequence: CSALMRPNEKLFF. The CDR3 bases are TGCAGTGCTCTTATGCGGCCTAATGAAAAACTGTTTTTT.

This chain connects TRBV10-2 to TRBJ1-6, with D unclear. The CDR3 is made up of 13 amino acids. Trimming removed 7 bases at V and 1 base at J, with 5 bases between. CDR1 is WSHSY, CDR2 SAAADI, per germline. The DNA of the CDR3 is TGCGCCAGCACCGGATCCTATAATTCACCCCTCCACTTT. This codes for CASTGSYNSPLHF.

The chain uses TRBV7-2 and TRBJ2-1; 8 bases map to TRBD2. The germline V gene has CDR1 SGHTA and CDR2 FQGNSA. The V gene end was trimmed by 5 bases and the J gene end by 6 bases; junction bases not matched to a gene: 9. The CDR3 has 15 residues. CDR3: CASSREGLRTNEQFF. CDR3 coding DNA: TGTGCCAGCAGCCGGGAGGGCCTAAGGACCAATGAGCAGTTCTTC. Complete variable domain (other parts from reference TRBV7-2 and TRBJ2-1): GAGVSQSPSNKVTEKGKDVELRCDPISGHTALYWYRQSLGQGLEFLIYFQGNSAPDKSGLPSDRFSAERTGGSVSTLTIQRTQQEDSAVYLCASSREGLRTNEQFFGPGTRLTVL.

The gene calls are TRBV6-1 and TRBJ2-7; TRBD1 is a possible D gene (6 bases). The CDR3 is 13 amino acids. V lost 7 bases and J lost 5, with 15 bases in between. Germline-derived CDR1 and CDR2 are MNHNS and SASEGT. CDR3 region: CASTTQYRDEQYF. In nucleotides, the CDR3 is TGTGCCAGCACCACACAATACAGGGACGAGCAGTACTTC.